The 21 T cell receptor beta chains reported below all come from one sample, sequenced in a study of shared clonotypes between healthy human individuals. Measured with immunoSEQ multiplex PCR; TCRdb has only the in-frame clones, and not every one. The profile shows a few million clones, approximately 92% of them singletons. CD45RO-negative cells were positively selected for CCR7, leaving out terminally differentiated effector memory CD45RA+ cells. Input material: naive CD8+ T cells from PBMCs. These receptors were collected from a man aged 18 to 30 in good health. Some clones in this sample may be carry-over from other donors' samples.

V is TRBV7-6 and J is TRBJ2-7; D may be TRBD1 (5 bases). Germline assignment: CDR1 SGHVS and CDR2 FNYEAQ. The length of the CDR3 is 13 residues. V dropped 2 bases and J dropped 3 bases, with 8 bases sitting between them. The CDR3 DNA follows: TGTGCCAGCAGCTTACTAGGACACTACGAGCAGTACTTC. Translated, it gives CASSLLGHYEQYF.

This chain connects TRBV6-1 to TRBJ2-7; D is perhaps TRBD1 or TRBD2 (5 bases each). V was clipped by 0 bases and J by 1 base, with 10 bases between them. Germline V gives CDR1 MNHNS, CDR2 SASEGT. The CDR3 totals 15 residues. CDR3 loop: CASSEASGRSYEQYF. The DNA of the CDR3 is TGTGCCAGCAGTGAAGCGTCAGGGAGATCCTACGAGCAGTACTTC.

V gene TRBV6-1 combines with J gene TRBJ1-1; tentatively, D is TRBD1 (5 bases). Trimming pared 5 bases from V and 4 bases from J, leaving 14 bases between. Germline CDR1 and CDR2: MNHNS and SASEGT. The CDR3 consists of 14 residues. This CDR3 reads CASSRDLGSTEAFF. The DNA for the CDR3 is TGTGCCAGCAGTCGGGACCTAGGCAGCACTGAAGCTTTCTTT.

The chain employs TRBV27 and TRBJ2-7; 8 nucleotides align to TRBD1. The CDR3 has 15 amino acids. With V trimmed by 8 bases and J by 4 bases, 13 bases remained unmatched. Per the germline V gene, CDR1 is MNHEY and CDR2 is SMNVEV (reference sequence). CDR3 in DNA: TGTGCCAGCGGTGGGGCAGGGGGCAGGAGGTACGAGCAGTACTTC. Protein sequence: CASGGAGGRRYEQYF.

This chain joins TRBV9 and TRBJ2-6; D unclear. The CDR3 runs 16 residues. Between the trimmed V and J ends, which lost 3 bases and 2 bases, there was a span of 12 bases. Germline V CDR1 and CDR2: SGDLS, YYNGEE. The CDR3 bases are TGTGCCAGCAGCGGTAGGTCGAGAGCTGGGGCCAACGTCCTGACTTTC. It yields the protein CASSGRSRAGANVLTF.

V is TRBV4-3 and J is TRBJ2-7, with 7 bases matching TRBD1. The ends lost 0 bases at V and 3 bases at J; junction bases unmatched: 11. The CDR3 sequence is 17 residues long. Germline V lookup: CDR1 LGHNA, CDR2 YSLEER. The CDR3 region has the DNA TGCGCCAGCAGCCAAGATGAGCGGACAGGTAGAGTCTACGAGCAGTACTTC. Its protein is CASSQDERTGRVYEQYF.

V usage is TRBV2 and J usage is TRBJ1-2; 9 nucleotides line up with TRBD1. With 7 bases clipped from V and 5 bases from J, the junction kept 8 bases outside the gene matches. The CDR3 is made up of 14 amino acids. CDR1 is SNHLY, CDR2 FYNNEI, per germline. CDR3 sequence (DNA): TGTGCCAGCACCCGGACAGGGGCGGCTTATGGCTACACCTTC. This gives the protein CASTRTGAAYGYTF.

The rearrangement joins TRBV10-3 to TRBJ2-6; unclear D gene. Germline V gene lookup returns CDR1 ENHRY and CDR2 SYGVKD. The CDR3 length is 18 residues. The V end lost 0 bases, the J end lost 0 bases, and 12 bases lay between the germline ends. CDR3 residues: CAISESLAVSSGANVLTF. CDR3 DNA: TGTGCCATCAGTGAGTCTCTCGCAGTAAGCTCTGGGGCCAACGTCCTGACTTTC.

The chain joins TRBV29-1 to TRBJ2-7; D is possibly TRBD1 or TRBD2 (6 bases each). Per germline, CDR1 SQVTM and CDR2 ANQGSEA. V lost 4 bases to trimming and J lost 9 bases, with 13 bases between them. The length of the CDR3 is 11 residues. CDR3 DNA: TGCAGCGTTGGGGGGGCCGGCGGGCAGTACTTC. This sequence encodes CSVGGAGGQYF.

A word on this clone: The junction departs from germline at one end; a sequencing error may be responsible. Here the CDR3 reads CASSELWAGLFLF. The CDR3 nucleotides read TGTGCCAGCAGTGAACTTTGGGCAGGGCTCTTCCTCTTC. The rearrangement links TRBV6-1 to TRBJ2-1; D might be TRBD1 (5 bases). The CDR3 contains 13 residues. CDR1 is MNHNS, CDR2 SASEGT, per germline.

The chain combines TRBV29-1 with TRBJ2-7; 8 bases fit TRBD1. V dropped 6 bases and J dropped 3; count of bases not matched to a gene: 7. The CDR3 totals 13 residues. Germline V gives CDR1 SQVTM, CDR2 ANQGSEA. The CDR3 sequence is CSVGDRPHYEQYF. The CDR3 coding sequence is TGCAGCGTGGGGGACAGGCCCCACTACGAGCAGTACTTC.

J is TRBJ2-1 and V is TRBV5-1; maybe TRBD2 (6 bases). The germline V gene encodes CDR1 SGHRS and CDR2 YFSETQ. The CDR3 is 12 amino acids. Trimming took 4 bases from V and 10 from J, leaving 12 bases between them. CDR3 residues: CASSIRSGEQFF. As DNA, the CDR3 is TGCGCCAGCAGCATAAGAAGCGGGGAGCAGTTCTTC.

In its sample, this clone was seen once. The chain combines TRBV10-3 with TRBJ2-2; weak D call: TRBD2 (5 bases). This CDR3 comprises 16 residues. V lost 3 bases to trimming and J lost 4 bases, with 15 bases between them. CDR1 and CDR2 (germline): ENHRY, SYGVKD. CDR3 nucleotide sequence: TGTGCCATCAGTGACCACCCTGGGAGCTCCACCGGGGAGCTGTTTTTT. This encodes CAISDHPGSSTGELFF.

V usage is TRBV6-6 and J usage is TRBJ1-1; 7 bases map to TRBD1. Germline CDR1 reads MNHNY; CDR2 reads SVGAGI (reference sequence). J was trimmed by 10 bases and V by 7 bases; bases with no gene match: 6. This CDR3 is 11 amino acids long. The CDR3 region is CASTASGGAFF. The CDR3 DNA reads as TGTGCCAGCACCGCCTCAGGGGGAGCTTTCTTT.

CDR3 amino acids: CASSQGSGALVDGYTF. CDR3 bases: TGCGCCAGCAGCCAAGGTTCGGGCGCCTTAGTCGATGGCTACACCTTC. V gene TRBV4-3 combines with J gene TRBJ1-2; D call uncertain. The V and J ends lost 1 base and 6 bases respectively, with 18 bases between them. The CDR3 runs 16 residues. The germline V gene has CDR1 LGHNA and CDR2 YSLEER.

The chain joins TRBV2 to TRBJ1-4; a possible D gene is TRBD1 (5 bases). CDR1 is SNHLY, CDR2 FYNNEI, per germline. The CDR3 is made up of 14 amino acids. V was clipped by 7 bases and J by 10 bases, with 19 bases between them. In nucleotides, the CDR3 is TGTGCCAGCAATAGTAACACCGGGGCCGGAAAACTGTTTTTT. This codes for CASNSNTGAGKLFF.

The genes are TRBV7-3 and TRBJ2-7; TRBD1 or TRBD2 may be the D gene (7 bases each). V was cut by 2 bases and J by 2 bases, with 13 bases left in between. The germline V gene encodes CDR1 SGHTA and CDR2 FQGTGA. The CDR3 loop spans 15 amino acids. The CDR3 DNA follows: TGTGCCAGCAGCTTACGAGCGGGACAGACCTACGAGCAGTACTTC. It encodes CASSLRAGQTYEQYF.

This chain uses TRBV9 with TRBJ2-1; 11 nucleotides match TRBD1. The CDR3 spans 18 residues. V lost 4 bases, J lost 7 bases, and 16 bases stayed unmatched. Germline-derived CDR1 and CDR2 are SGDLS and YYNGEE. The CDR3 reads CASSPNFQDRGHGNEQFF. The DNA for the CDR3 is TGTGCCAGCAGCCCAAACTTCCAGGACAGGGGGCACGGGAATGAGCAGTTCTTC.

The V gene is TRBV6-4, the J gene TRBJ2-7; 7 bases fit TRBD1. After removal of 5 bases from V and 3 bases from J, the junction contained 16 bases not matched to a gene. CDR1 is MRHNA, CDR2 SNTAGT, per germline. This CDR3 comprises 17 residues. CDR3 sequence reads: CASSYLLSRRGFYEQYF. DNA of the CDR3: TGTGCCAGCAGTTATCTCTTGTCTCGCAGGGGGTTCTACGAGCAGTACTTC.

CDR3 amino acids: CASSSGLSGGYTF. In DNA form, the CDR3 reads TGTGCCAGCAGCTCCGGACTGTCGGGCGGCTACACCTTC. V and J are TRBV9 and TRBJ1-2; D gene ambiguous. Germline values: CDR1 SGDLS, CDR2 YYNGEE. The CDR3 loop spans 13 amino acids. The V end lost 4 bases, the J end lost 8 bases, and 15 bases lay between the germline ends.

The gene calls are TRBV6-6 and TRBJ1-1; D not certain. CDR1 MNHNY and CDR2 SVGAGI come from the germline V gene (reference sequence). The germline V and J ends were trimmed by 2 bases and 5 bases, with 18 bases remaining between them. The CDR3 loop spans 16 amino acids. CDR3 sequence reads: CASSYLLSPGWTEAFF. CDR3 nucleotide sequence: TGTGCCAGCAGTTACCTCCTTTCACCGGGTTGGACTGAAGCTTTCTTT.